Each of the 19 T cell receptor beta chains below was sequenced from the same sample in a study of monozygotic twins with inflammatory bowel disease. TCRdb reworked the 5' RACE reads into one entry per CDR3 protein, no DNA. The sample table sets out just over 300,000 distinct CDR3 sequences. Sequences were obtained from blood. The receptors were gathered from a human donor with ulcerative colitis or Crohn's disease, or a healthy co-twin of an affected twin (not recorded which).

The chain has TRBV20-1 and TRBJ2-3; TCRdb's D call, TRBD1, is unchecked because there is no DNA. Germline V CDR1 and CDR2: DFQATT, SNEGSKA (reference sequence). This CDR3 is built from 13 residues. CDR3 region: CSARGGVTDTQYF.

V is TRBV12-3 or TRBV12-4 and J is TRBJ2-4; TCRdb's assignment of TRBD2 cannot be checked, as there is no DNA. The length of the CDR3 is 15 residues. CDR3 residues: CASSLTSGSRDIQYF.

The V call is TRBV5-1, the J call TRBJ1-1; TCRdb picks TRBD1, but there is no DNA to check that call. The CDR3 loop spans 13 amino acids. Germline CDR1 SGHRS, CDR2 YFSETQ. The CDR3 is CASSLSGRVEAFF.

The chain links TRBV5-1 to TRBJ2-2; as DNA is missing, the TRBD1 call by TCRdb cannot be tested. CDR1 and CDR2 from the germline V gene are SGHRS and YFSETQ. CDR3 length: 16 residues. This CDR3 reads CASSLGTAANTGELFF.

V and J are TRBV10-3 and TRBJ2-2; there is no DNA to check the TCRdb D call of TRBD2. The CDR3 runs to 19 residues. From germline, CDR1 is ENHRY and CDR2 SYGVKD. CDR3 protein: CAISDSPGLAGLNTGELFF.

J is TRBJ2-6 and V is TRBV6-5; TCRdb outputs TRBD2, but without DNA this stays unchecked. The V gene's germline CDR1 is MNHEY and CDR2 SVGAGI. The CDR3 has 17 residues. The CDR3 reads CASSYWQGRSGANVLTF.

The CDR3 here is CASSPPGAEETQYF. The J gene is TRBJ2-5, the V gene TRBV6-2 or TRBV6-3; TCRdb reports TRBD1, a call that lacks DNA to check it against. This CDR3 is built from 14 residues. In germline, CDR1 is MNHEY, CDR2 SVGEGT.

The chain combines TRBV24-1 with TRBJ2-3; TCRdb returns TRBD1, unconfirmable since there is no DNA. This CDR3 has 15 amino acids. CDR1 and CDR2 from the germline V gene are KGHDR and SFDVKD. The CDR3 loop reads CATSDFGGTTDTQYF.

V is TRBV7-9 and J is TRBJ2-3; TCRdb returns TRBD2, unconfirmable since there is no DNA. The CDR3 extends over 16 amino acids. CDR1 SEHNR and CDR2 FQNEAQ come from the germline V gene (reference sequence). The CDR3 loop is CASSLLAGLSTDTQYF.

J is TRBJ1-5 and V is TRBV5-8. CDR1 is SGHTS, CDR2 YDEGEE, per germline. The CDR3 has 16 residues. The CDR3 loop reads CASSFETPGVGQPQHF.

The CDR3 protein is CASSHRGGTSNEQYF. The chain carries TRBV3-1 and TRBJ2-7; TCRdb outputs TRBD2, but without DNA this stays unchecked. CDR3 length equals 15 residues. CDR1 and CDR2 (germline): LGHDT, YNNKEL (reference sequence).

J is TRBJ1-5 and V is TRBV20-1; the D call from TCRdb, TRBD1, cannot be confirmed without DNA. In germline, CDR1 is DFQATT, CDR2 SNEGSKA (reference sequence). CDR3 length: 16 residues. CDR3 sequence: CSAPERTGELNQPQHF.

The V call is TRBV11-3, the J call TRBJ2-2; TCRdb outputs TRBD1, but without DNA this stays unchecked. CDR1 and CDR2 from the germline V gene are SGHNT and YENEEA. The CDR3 has 17 amino acids. The chain's CDR3 is CASSLGQGATIIGELFF. The complete variable domain, with remaining parts taken from reference TRBV11-3 and TRBJ2-2, reads EAGVVQSPRYKIIEKKQPVAFWCNPISGHNTLYWYLQNLGQGPELLIRYENEEAVDDSQLPKDRFSAERLKGVDSTLKIQPAELGDSAVYLCASSLGQGATIIGELFFGEGSRLTVL.

The V gene is TRBV4-3, the J gene TRBJ2-3; checking the TCRdb D call of TRBD2 is not possible without DNA. Looked up from germline, CDR1 is LGHNA and CDR2 is YSLEER. The CDR3 is 16 amino acids. This chain's CDR3 is CASSPQLAGSTDTQYF.

The chain links TRBV7-2 to TRBJ2-3; TCRdb's D call, TRBD1, is unchecked because there is no DNA. The CDR3 has 16 amino acids. Germline CDR1 reads SGHTA; CDR2 reads FQGNSA. The CDR3 sequence is CASSFSGGAEADTQYF.

V is TRBV6-5 and J is TRBJ2-5; with no DNA, the TCRdb D assignment of TRBD1 cannot be verified. Germline CDR1 is MNHEY and CDR2 is SVGAGI. The CDR3 sequence is 16 residues long. CDR3 protein: CASSYWDRGVYETQYF.

The chain couples TRBV6-5 to TRBJ2-1; TCRdb indicates TRBD1, and absent DNA this call remains unverified. This CDR3 has 15 residues. Germline values: CDR1 MNHEY, CDR2 SVGAGI. The CDR3 reads CASSYARDRGGEQFF.

V gene TRBV20-1 combines with J gene TRBJ2-6; TCRdb indicates TRBD2, and absent DNA this call remains unverified. CDR3 size: 22 residues. Germline V gives CDR1 DFQATT, CDR2 SNEGSKA (reference sequence). CDR3 in amino acids: CSATQPQMIAGPFGSGANVLTF.

The V and J genes are TRBV7-9 and TRBJ2-7; TCRdb's D call of TRBD2 is untestable without DNA. The CDR3 has 14 residues. Germline V lookup: CDR1 SEHNR, CDR2 FQNEAQ (reference sequence). CDR3 in amino acids: CASKPGLDLNEQYF.